These 25 T cell receptor beta chains share one sample of origin, sequenced in a study of blood T cell repertoires in COVID-19. Generated by immunoSEQ multiplex PCR, the TCRdb table keeps only in-frame clones and is missing some. Of 95,000 to 110,000 clones listed, 91% are singletons. The sample consisted of peripheral blood. The receptors shown here come from a human donor in a cohort sampled during active COVID-19.

Only one count was recorded for this clone. This sequence joins TRBV19 and TRBJ1-1; 7 bases are shared with TRBD1. Germline CDR1 is LNHDA and CDR2 is SQIVND (reference sequence). V trimming: 10 bases; J trimming: 3 bases; junction bases outside the gene matches: 8. CDR3 length: 13 amino acids. The CDR3 reads CATQGQVYTEAFF. The DNA for the CDR3 is TGTGCCACACAGGGGCAGGTCTACACTGAAGCTTTCTTT.

This chain joins TRBV28 and TRBJ1-5; D gene ambiguous. Trimming pared 3 bases from V and 0 bases from J, leaving 9 bases between. Per the germline V gene, CDR1 is MDHEN and CDR2 is SYDVKM. The CDR3 loop spans 15 amino acids. The CDR3 DNA reads as TGTGCCAGCAGTTTTTGGGAGAATAGCAATCAGCCCCAGCATTTT. It specifies CASSFWENSNQPQHF. The full variable domain, in which reference TRBV28 and TRBJ1-5 provide the parts outside the CDR3, is DVKVTQSSRYLVKRTGEKVFLECVQDMDHENMFWYRQDPGLGLRLIYFSYDVKMKEKGDIPEGYSVSREKKERFSLILESASTNQTSMYLCASSFWENSNQPQHFGDGTRLSIL.

V usage is TRBV18 and J usage is TRBJ2-1; D perhaps matches TRBD2 (5 bases). CDR1 KGHSH and CDR2 LQKENI come from the germline V gene. The CDR3 runs 15 residues. The V gene lost 3 bases and the J gene lost 5 bases, with 14 bases spanning the gap. CDR3 nucleotide sequence: TGTGCCAGCTCACCGGGAACTAGTTCCCACAATGAGCAGTTCTTC. It codes for CASSPGTSSHNEQFF.

The J gene is TRBJ1-4, the V gene TRBV5-4, with no clear D. Trimming pared 0 bases from V and 0 bases from J, leaving 6 bases between. This CDR3 has 15 amino acids. Germline V gene lookup returns CDR1 SGHNT and CDR2 YYREEE (reference sequence). CDR3 region: CASSLGATTNEKLFF. In DNA, the CDR3 is TGTGCCAGCAGCTTGGGCGCTACAACTAATGAAAAACTGTTTTTT. The full variable domain, its missing parts supplied by reference TRBV5-4 and TRBJ1-4, is ETGVTQSPTHLIKTRGQQVTLRCSSQSGHNTVSWYQQALGQGPQFIFQYYREEENGRGNFPPRFSGLQFPNYSSELNVNALELDDSALYLCASSLGATTNEKLFFGSGTQLSVL.

The sample holds one count of this clone. The J gene is TRBJ1-2, the V gene TRBV5-1; TRBD1 might be the D (6 bases). Trimming stripped 4 bases from V and 9 bases from J, with 16 bases between. Germline CDR1 SGHRS, CDR2 YFSETQ. This CDR3 spans 13 amino acids. In nucleotides, the CDR3 is TGCGCCAGCAGCCTCGAGGGGACAAGCCGCTACACCTTC. Translating gives CASSLEGTSRYTF.

In this sample, this clone turned up many times. The J gene is TRBJ2-1, the V gene TRBV25-1, with 8 bases matching TRBD2. Looked up from germline, CDR1 is MGHDK and CDR2 is SYGVNS. Trimming took 1 base from V and 3 from J; bases not matched to a gene: 5. This CDR3 comprises 16 residues. CDR3 residues: CASSEFGGRNYNEQFF. DNA of the CDR3: TGTGCCAGCAGTGAATTCGGCGGGAGGAACTACAATGAGCAGTTCTTC.

The chain employs TRBV19 and TRBJ2-1; 8 bases fit TRBD2. Germline CDR1 and CDR2: LNHDA and SQIVND (reference sequence). CDR3 length equals 14 residues. Trimming at V came to 5 bases and at J to 5 bases, leaving 5 bases not matched to a gene. In nucleotides, the CDR3 is TGTGCCAGTAGTTTCTTTAGCGGGGACAATGAGCAGTTCTTC. This sequence encodes CASSFFSGDNEQFF.

V usage is TRBV5-1 and J usage is TRBJ2-7; 11 bases fit TRBD2. V shed 4 bases, J shed 0 bases, and the junction held 9 bases outside the gene matches. Germline V gene lookup returns CDR1 SGHRS and CDR2 YFSETQ. The CDR3 totals 17 residues. CDR3 loop: CASSATGTSGPSYEQYF. The CDR3 nucleotides read TGCGCCAGCAGCGCGACCGGGACTAGCGGCCCCTCCTACGAGCAGTACTTC.

This rearrangement joins TRBV7-9 to TRBJ2-2, with D possibly matching TRBD2 (5 bases). The germline V gene encodes CDR1 SEHNR and CDR2 FQNEAQ (reference sequence). The CDR3 has 16 amino acids. Trimming shortened V by 3 bases and J by 3 bases, and 14 bases separated the two germline ends. The CDR3 DNA sequence: TGTGCCAGCAGCTTTTCTAGCCTTGCCCACACCGGGGAGCTGTTTTTT. Its translation is CASSFSSLAHTGELFF.

This clone was observed a single time. The rearrangement joins TRBV28 to TRBJ2-5; perhaps TRBD2 as D (7 bases). CDR1 is MDHEN and CDR2 is SYDVKM in the germline V gene. The CDR3 consists of 17 residues. Deletions cut 3 bases from V and 2 bases from J, with 19 bases between. The CDR3 loop reads CASSLTVTGGLQETQYF. In DNA form, the CDR3 reads TGTGCCAGCAGTTTGACCGTAACGGGGGGCCTACAAGAGACCCAGTACTTC.

This clone showed up just once. The chain carries TRBV2 and TRBJ2-7, with a tentative D call TRBD1 (6 bases). This CDR3 comprises 13 residues. Trimming shortened V by 7 bases and J by 3 bases, and 13 bases separated the two germline ends. The V gene's germline CDR1 is SNHLY and CDR2 FYNNEI. The CDR3 is CASNQGPNYEQYF. CDR3 nucleotide sequence: TGTGCCAGCAACCAGGGGCCGAACTACGAGCAGTACTTC.

To note about this clone: Within the sample, other DNA sequences also encode this same CDR3. The chain uses TRBV7-7 and TRBJ2-2; 12 bases align to TRBD2. With 3 bases clipped from V and 5 bases from J, the junction kept 10 bases outside the gene matches. CDR1 SSHAT and CDR2 FNYEAQ come from the germline V gene (reference sequence). The CDR3 is 18 residues long. The CDR3 sequence is CASSFSATSGSLTGELFF. CDR3 DNA: TGTGCCAGCAGCTTCTCCGCGACTAGCGGGAGTCTGACCGGGGAGCTGTTTTTT.

The CDR3 bases are TGTGCCTGGTTGACCGGGACTAGCGGCTACAATGAGCAGTTCTTC. Protein product: CAWLTGTSGYNEQFF. The chain carries TRBV30 and TRBJ2-1; 11 bases fit TRBD2. Looked up from germline, CDR1 is GTSNPN and CDR2 is SVGIG (reference sequence). Unmatched junction bases numbered 6, after V lost 5 bases and J lost 3 bases. The CDR3 extends over 15 amino acids.

This rearrangement joins TRBV6-5 to TRBJ1-2, with TRBD1 as a possible D gene (5 bases). Per the germline V gene, CDR1 is MNHEY and CDR2 is SVGAGI. Between the trimmed V and J ends, which lost 0 bases and 4 bases, there was a span of 9 bases. The CDR3 covers 14 residues. The CDR3 sequence is CASSYSTDTYGYTF. The CDR3 nucleotides are TGTGCCAGCAGTTACTCGACAGACACCTATGGCTACACCTTC.

The chain has TRBV7-2 and TRBJ1-1, with D perhaps matching TRBD1 (6 bases). V lost 5 bases and J 1 base, leaving 14 bases between the germline ends. CDR1 is SGHTA, CDR2 FQGNSA, per germline. CDR3 size: 15 residues. The CDR3 spells CASSRGNSGNTEAFF. CDR3 bases: TGTGCCAGCAGCAGGGGGAACTCCGGGAACACTGAAGCTTTCTTT.

This clone is a singleton in its sample. The V and J genes are TRBV5-1 and TRBJ2-1, with 9 bases matching TRBD1. The germline V gene encodes CDR1 SGHRS and CDR2 YFSETQ. V lost 4 bases, J lost 3 bases, and 5 bases stayed unmatched. The CDR3 is 15 residues long. The CDR3 DNA is TGCGCCAGCAGCCCCGGGACAGGGTTCTACAATGAGCAGTTCTTC. Its translation is CASSPGTGFYNEQFF.

V gene TRBV29-1 combines with J gene TRBJ2-5, with D tentatively TRBD1 (6 bases). The CDR3 runs 14 residues. Germline CDR1 reads SQVTM; CDR2 reads ANQGSEA. The V end was cut by 6 bases, the J end by 2 bases, with 16 bases between. CDR3 sequence (DNA): TGCAGCGTCGCTCTGGACAGCTCACAAGAGACCCAGTACTTC. Translation: CSVALDSSQETQYF.

The chain uses TRBV19 and TRBJ2-2, with D possibly being TRBD1 (5 bases). V gave up 3 bases and J gave up 3 bases, with 8 bases separating them. Looked up from germline, CDR1 is LNHDA and CDR2 is SQIVND (reference sequence). The CDR3 loop spans 14 amino acids. For the CDR3, the DNA is TGTGCCAGTAGTATGACAGTATACACCGGGGAGCTGTTTTTT. It encodes CASSMTVYTGELFF.

The CDR3 spells CAWSPGGGNTIYF. The CDR3 bases are TGTGCCTGGAGTCCAGGGGGTGGAAACACCATATATTTT. The rearrangement links TRBV30 to TRBJ1-3; 7 bases match TRBD1. The CDR3 is 13 amino acids. Trimming removed 2 bases from V and 3 bases from J; junction bases left unmatched: 1. Germline CDR1 reads GTSNPN; CDR2 reads SVGIG (reference sequence).

The chain employs TRBV7-9 and TRBJ1-2; D is possibly TRBD1 (6 bases). The CDR3 covers 14 residues. Germline CDR1 SEHNR, CDR2 FQNEAQ (reference sequence). Between the trimmed V and J ends, which lost 1 base and 7 bases, there was a span of 13 bases. The chain's CDR3 is CASSLESRGGGYTF. The CDR3 DNA is TGTGCCAGCAGCTTAGAAAGCAGGGGTGGTGGCTACACCTTC.

This chain uses TRBV5-4 with TRBJ2-1, with a weak D call TRBD1 (6 bases). Germline V lookup: CDR1 SGHNT, CDR2 YYREEE (reference sequence). This CDR3 is built from 14 residues. The V end lost 4 bases, the J end lost 5 bases, and 13 bases lay between the germline ends. This chain's CDR3 is CASSPQGVHNEQFF. CDR3 coding DNA: TGTGCCAGCAGCCCACAGGGAGTACACAATGAGCAGTTCTTC.

This chain joins TRBV29-1 and TRBJ2-1; D uncertain. The germline V and J ends were trimmed by 3 bases and 4 bases, with 10 bases remaining between them. CDR1 SQVTM and CDR2 ANQGSEA come from the germline V gene. This CDR3 has 13 amino acids. The CDR3 sequence is CSVDFLRYNEQFF. DNA for the CDR3: TGCAGCGTTGACTTCTTGCGTTACAATGAGCAGTTCTTC.

This clone has a single count. The genes are TRBV15 and TRBJ2-3; unclear D gene. Trimming took 3 bases from V and 6 from J, leaving 10 bases between them. The germline gives CDR1 LNHNV, CDR2 YYDKDF (reference sequence). CDR3 length equals 13 residues. The CDR3 DNA sequence: TGTGCCACCAGCAGCCTTGCGGAGGATACGCAGTATTTT. Encoded protein: CATSSLAEDTQYF.

The chain links TRBV27 to TRBJ2-3; 7 positions match TRBD2. This CDR3 comprises 15 residues. V dropped 7 bases and J dropped 2; count of bases not matched to a gene: 9. Germline-derived CDR1 and CDR2 are MNHEY and SMNVEV (reference sequence). The chain's CDR3 is CASTFLADDTDTQYF. CDR3 nucleotides: TGTGCCAGCACCTTCCTAGCGGACGACACAGATACGCAGTATTTT.

This sequence joins TRBV28 and TRBJ2-3, with 8 bases matching TRBD1. The CDR3 loop spans 17 amino acids. The J segment lost 1 base and the V segment lost 1 base, leaving 7 bases of the junction unmatched. Germline V gives CDR1 MDHEN, CDR2 SYDVKM. In nucleotides, the CDR3 is TGTGCCAGCAGTTTATCCAGGGGGCGACCCCGCACAGATACGCAGTATTTT. This codes for CASSLSRGRPRTDTQYF.